Following are 29 T cell receptor beta chains from one sample sequenced in a study of post-analysis software for immune sequencing data. Notes on the study in general: Relative to controls, patients had five TRBV segments at higher frequency, with TRBV5-6, TRBV5-1 and TRBV20-1 among these.

Carried by the TCR beta cDNA libraries were unique molecular identifiers. Each CDR3 protein gets one entry after TCRdb re-called the PCR reads with MiXCR. Here the sample spans around 400,000 distinct CDR3 sequences, less than 35% being singletons. For these TCRs, the target antigens are not known. Sequenced: blood. The origin of the receptors is a girl aged 10 to 17 with multiple sclerosis.

This clonotype was counted a few times. This rearrangement joins TRBV20-1 to TRBJ1-2, with D tentatively TRBD1 (5 bases). V was clipped by 0 bases and J by 0 bases, with 11 bases between them. The CDR3 is 15 amino acids. Germline V gene data show CDR1 as DFQATT and CDR2 as SNEGSKA (reference sequence). The CDR3 nucleotides read TGCAGTGCTAGAGATCGGAGGGGCGCTAACTATGGCTACACCTTC. Residues: CSARDRRGANYGYTF.

The table lists this clonotype with a few counts. V is TRBV5-1 and J is TRBJ2-1; 12 bases agree with TRBD2. The CDR3 contains 18 residues. Per germline, CDR1 SGHRS and CDR2 YFSETQ. V trimming: 4 bases; J trimming: 1 base; junction bases outside the gene matches: 9. The CDR3 sequence is CASSPMGTSGHSYNEQFF. CDR3 nucleotide sequence: TGCGCCAGCAGCCCAATGGGGACTAGCGGGCATTCCTACAATGAGCAGTTCTTC.

The CDR3 DNA reads TGTGCCAGCAGCCAAGTCACAGCTGGTGAAAAACTGTTTTTT. The encoded protein is CASSQVTAGEKLFF. The chain recombines TRBV4-2 with TRBJ1-4, with no clear D. The CDR3 has 14 amino acids. With 1 base removed from V and 7 bases from J, the gap between germline ends came to 10 bases. Germline values: CDR1 LGHNA, CDR2 YNFKEQ.

This clonotype was seen a few times. The chain links TRBV6-5 to TRBJ2-3; 10 nucleotides match TRBD1. V lost 5 bases to trimming and J lost 3 bases; unmatched junction nucleotides: 5. CDR1 and CDR2 (germline): MNHEY, SVGAGI. CDR3 length: 15 residues. The CDR3 sequence: CASSTGTGVTDTQYF. CDR3 nucleotides: TGTGCCAGCAGTACAGGGACAGGGGTTACAGATACGCAGTATTTT.

The chain links TRBV2 to TRBJ2-7, with D uncertain. V lost 7 bases and J lost 5, with 9 bases in between. Germline V CDR1 and CDR2: SNHLY, FYNNEI. This CDR3 has 11 residues. CDR3 loop: CASKAAHEQYF. As DNA, the CDR3 is TGTGCCAGCAAGGCGGCCCACGAGCAGTACTTC.

This clonotype was seen a handful of times. This chain joins TRBV5-1 and TRBJ2-5; tentative D call: TRBD1 (6 bases). V was pared by 0 bases and J by 3 bases, with 9 bases between. The CDR3 extends over 14 amino acids. Germline CDR1 reads SGHRS; CDR2 reads YFSETQ. DNA of the CDR3: TGCGCCAGCAGCTTGGACAGGGTGGAAGAGACCCAGTACTTC. This encodes CASSLDRVEETQYF.

This clonotype came up once. One junction end disagrees with the germline gene, perhaps due to a read error. The chain uses TRBV5-4 and TRBJ2-5; no firm D call. The CDR3 spans 14 residues. In germline, CDR1 is SGHNT, CDR2 YYREEE (reference sequence). The chain's CDR3 is CASSSFVAQETQCF. CDR3 in DNA: TGTGCCAGCAGCTCGTTTGTGGCCCAAGAGACCCAGTGCTTC.

The chain combines TRBV6-5 with TRBJ2-7, with 11 bases fitting TRBD2. CDR3 size: 14 residues. Germline V CDR1 and CDR2: MNHEY, SVGAGI. V lost 6 bases, J lost 3 bases, and 4 bases stayed unmatched. The CDR3 protein is CASSSSGGFYEQYF. In DNA form, the CDR3 reads TGTGCCAGCAGCTCTAGCGGGGGGTTCTACGAGCAGTACTTC.

The chain has TRBV3-1 and TRBJ2-1; TRBD2 agrees at 9 bases. Per the germline V gene, CDR1 is LGHDT and CDR2 is YNNKEL (reference sequence). After removal of 6 bases from V and 3 bases from J, the junction contained 12 bases not matched to a gene. This CDR3 region has 17 residues. As DNA, the CDR3 is TGTGCCAGCAGTCCTAAGGGGCGGGGGGGCCTCTACAATGAGCAGTTCTTC. Protein product: CASSPKGRGGLYNEQFF.

The V call is TRBV7-2, the J call TRBJ1-5, with D unresolved. V lost 4 bases and J lost 7, with 8 bases in between. Germline V CDR1 and CDR2: SGHTA, FQGNSA. The CDR3 length is 12 residues. The CDR3 DNA reads TGTGCCAGCAGCTCACAAGGACAGCCCCAGCATTTT. This codes for CASSSQGQPQHF.

The chain employs TRBV7-8 and TRBJ2-5, with 7 nucleotides matching TRBD1. With V trimmed by 3 bases and J by 3 bases, 7 bases remained unmatched. The CDR3 is 15 residues long. Looked up from germline, CDR1 is SGHVS and CDR2 is FQNEAQ. CDR3 sequence reads: CASSFDRADKETQYF. CDR3 sequence (DNA): TGTGCCAGCAGCTTCGACAGGGCAGACAAAGAGACCCAGTACTTC.

V usage is TRBV18 and J usage is TRBJ1-6; D may be TRBD1 (6 bases). The CDR3 sequence is 17 residues long. CDR1 and CDR2 from the germline V gene are KGHSH and LQKENI. The ends were cut back, 3 bases at V and 0 bases at J, with 12 bases in the middle. The CDR3 spells CASSPGGGSSYNSPLHF. The DNA for the CDR3 is TGTGCCAGCTCACCCGGAGGGGGGAGCTCCTATAATTCACCCCTCCACTTT.

The table lists this clonotype with a few counts. The rearrangement links TRBV6-6 to TRBJ2-3; D is undetermined. Trimming shortened V by 2 bases and J by 4 bases, and 13 bases separated the two germline ends. In germline, CDR1 is MNHNY, CDR2 SVGAGI (reference sequence). The CDR3 has 15 amino acids. The CDR3 loop reads CASSYPSVAADTQYF. CDR3 DNA: TGTGCCAGCAGTTACCCTTCCGTTGCCGCAGATACGCAGTATTTT.

This sequence joins TRBV6-5 and TRBJ2-1; TRBD2 matches at 12 bases. The CDR3 is 12 amino acids. Germline V gene sequence: CDR1 MNHEY, CDR2 SVGAGI. V lost 6 bases to trimming and J lost 13 bases; unmatched junction nucleotides: 4. CDR3 DNA: TGTGCCAGCAGACCACTAGCGGGGGGACAGTTCTTC. Translating gives CASRPLAGGQFF.

The chain couples TRBV4-1 to TRBJ2-3, with TRBD1 as a possible D gene (7 bases). The V and J ends lost 4 bases and 7 bases respectively, with 21 bases between them. The CDR3 covers 16 residues. Germline-derived CDR1 and CDR2 are MGHRA and YSYEKL. The CDR3 loop reads CASSPGGGSGLNTQYF. The CDR3 DNA follows: TGCGCCAGCAGCCCAGGAGGGGGCTCGGGTCTAAATACGCAGTATTTT.

The chain recombines TRBV27 with TRBJ2-7, with D possibly matching TRBD1 (5 bases). Per the germline V gene, CDR1 is MNHEY and CDR2 is SMNVEV (reference sequence). The CDR3 length is 13 residues. V was shortened by 9 bases and J by 6 bases, with 18 bases between the two germline ends. CDR3 protein: CASRTIQGCEQYF. CDR3 sequence (DNA): TGTGCCAGTCGTACAATTCAGGGCTGCGAGCAGTACTTC.

This clonotype occurred a few times. The J gene is TRBJ2-3, the V gene TRBV7-3; D gene uncertain. The CDR3 length is 11 residues. The germline CDR1 and CDR2 sequences are SGHTA and FQGTGA. The V end was cut by 9 bases, the J end by 6 bases, with 10 bases between. Here the CDR3 reads CARNRRDTQYF. CDR3 bases: TGTGCCAGAAATAGACGGGATACGCAGTATTTT.

In this sample, this clonotype turned up many times. The rearrangement uses TRBV20-1 and TRBJ2-7; D not resolved. The germline gives CDR1 DFQATT, CDR2 SNEGSKA (reference sequence). This CDR3 has 13 residues. The V and J ends lost 1 base and 2 bases respectively, with 9 bases between them. The CDR3: CSARVSETYEQYF. The CDR3 DNA reads TGCAGTGCTAGAGTTTCCGAAACCTACGAGCAGTACTTC.

The chain couples TRBV4-1 to TRBJ2-5; 7 bases are shared with TRBD1. The J call may be faulty, since TRBJ2-7 better matches the DNA end. Germline assignment: CDR1 MGHRA and CDR2 YSYEKL. The CDR3 is 15 amino acids. CDR3 bases: TGCGCCAGCAGCCAAGATCATAGGGGGCCCTACGAGCAGTACTTC. Its protein is CASSQDHRGPYEQYF.

The sample holds a few counts of this clonotype. V and J are TRBV3-1 and TRBJ1-1, with D unresolved. Germline V gene sequence: CDR1 LGHDT, CDR2 YNNKEL (reference sequence). V was shortened by 3 bases and J by 0 bases, with 11 bases between the two germline ends. CDR3 size: 15 residues. The CDR3, as DNA: TGTGCCAGCAGCCAGCCCGGAGATATGAACACTGAAGCTTTCTTT. It translates to CASSQPGDMNTEAFF.

The rearrangement links TRBV29-1 to TRBJ2-7, with a tentative D call TRBD2 (6 bases). The V and J ends lost 5 bases and 0 bases respectively, with 23 bases between them. Germline lookup yields CDR1 SQVTM and CDR2 ANQGSEA. This CDR3 is 17 amino acids long. In DNA, the CDR3 is TGCAGCGTTCTTCGATTTGATGCGGGACTGGTCTCCTACGAGCAGTACTTC. Its protein product is CSVLRFDAGLVSYEQYF.

The CDR3 nucleotides read TGTGCCAGCAGTTACTCGACGGGGGGGGAAAGCAATGAGCAGTTCTTC. It is translated as CASSYSTGGESNEQFF. The V gene is TRBV6-5, the J gene TRBJ2-1; 8 bases fit TRBD2. CDR3 length equals 16 residues. V was pared by 0 bases and J by 6 bases, with 7 bases of the junction left unmatched. Germline V gene sequence: CDR1 MNHEY, CDR2 SVGAGI.

The chain combines TRBV6-6 with TRBJ2-5; D is possibly TRBD2 (5 bases). CDR3 length: 15 residues. From germline, CDR1 is MNHNY and CDR2 SVGAGI (reference sequence). Between the trimmed V and J ends, which lost 9 bases and 3 bases, there was a span of 20 bases. In DNA form, the CDR3 reads TGTGCCAGTGGGCGTAGCGAAGAACCCAAAGAGACCCAGTACTTC. Translation: CASGRSEEPKETQYF.

This chain joins TRBV5-6 and TRBJ1-2; no clear D gene. Germline V gives CDR1 SGHDT, CDR2 YYEEEE. This CDR3 contains 15 residues. V was trimmed by 0 bases and J by 6 bases, leaving 15 bases between them. The CDR3 region is CASSLVRPGEDGYTF. DNA of the CDR3: TGTGCCAGCAGCTTGGTCCGCCCAGGTGAGGATGGCTACACCTTC. Together with reference TRBV5-6 and TRBJ1-2, the CDR3 gives the full variable domain: DAGVTQSPTHLIKTRGQQVTLRCSPKSGHDTVSWYQQALGQGPQFIFQYYEEEERQRGNFPDRFSGHQFPNYSSELNVNALLLGDSALYLCASSLVRPGEDGYTFGSGTRLTVV.

This clonotype was observed a single time. V and J are TRBV27 and TRBJ2-7, with D perhaps TRBD2 (6 bases). V lost 3 bases and J 0 bases, leaving 15 bases between the germline ends. CDR1 and CDR2 from the germline V gene are MNHEY and SMNVEV (reference sequence). CDR3 length: 16 amino acids. Written as DNA, the CDR3 is TGTGCCAGCAGTTTTAATGGGGGGATGAGCTCCTACGAGCAGTACTTC. This translates into CASSFNGGMSSYEQYF.

This clonotype was seen only a few times. The chain carries TRBV3-1 and TRBJ2-1; D call uncertain. The germline V and J ends were trimmed by 0 bases and 5 bases, with 11 bases remaining between them. CDR3 size: 15 residues. Germline V gene sequence: CDR1 LGHDT, CDR2 YNNKEL (reference sequence). The CDR3 spells CASSQDTARHNEQFF. CDR3 bases: TGTGCCAGCAGCCAAGATACGGCGCGTCACAATGAGCAGTTCTTC.

The gene calls are TRBV3-1 and TRBJ2-1, with unresolved D. CDR3 length equals 14 residues. V shed 4 bases and J shed 2 bases, with 9 bases lying between them. The V gene's germline CDR1 is LGHDT and CDR2 YNNKEL (reference sequence). The CDR3 loop reads CASSPLAAYNEQFF. CDR3 nucleotides: TGTGCCAGCAGCCCTCTCGCAGCCTACAATGAGCAGTTCTTC.

A few counts support this clonotype. In nucleotides, the CDR3 is TGCGCCAGCAGCCCGGCGGGACAGGGCTTAGATACGCAGTATTTT. This codes for CASSPAGQGLDTQYF. The rearrangement joins TRBV5-1 to TRBJ2-3; the match to TRBD1 covers 9 bases. J was trimmed by 5 bases and V by 4 bases; bases with no gene match: 8. This CDR3 comprises 15 residues. The germline gives CDR1 SGHRS, CDR2 YFSETQ. Complete variable domain (other parts from reference TRBV5-1 and TRBJ2-3): KAGVTQTPRYLIKTRGQQVTLSCSPISGHRSVSWYQQTPGQGLQFLFEYFSETQRNKGNFPGRFSGRQFSNSRSEMNVSTLELGDSALYLCASSPAGQGLDTQYFGPGTRLTVL.

The sample holds a few counts of this clonotype. The rearrangement links TRBV7-2 to TRBJ2-1; 11 positions match TRBD2. This CDR3 is built from 18 residues. The germline gives CDR1 SGHTA, CDR2 FQGNSA. Trimming cost V 0 bases and J 2 bases; bases outside gene matches: 6. CDR3 bases: TGTGCCAGCAGCTTAGCGCGAGCTAGCGGGGGGACCTACAATGAGCAGTTCTTC. This translates into CASSLARASGGTYNEQFF.